The rows below give T cell receptor beta chains drawn from one sample of a study of response to subunit inactivated influenza vaccine. TCRdb itself ran the RT-PCR reads through MiXCR, one entry per CDR3 protein. The sample comprises around 580,000 distinct CDR3 sequences, over 9.5% of which are singletons, and 10% to 13% rests with the top ten. The input for sequencing was PBMCs from blood, taken on the day of vaccination. The receptors derive from a man in his fifties or sixties who received an inactivated influenza vaccine. The CDR3 runs from the conserved cysteine through the conserved F or W. The D gene is left open where the match is weak. Expanded clones are given a class, and other clones once, few, many or no size at all.

clone_size,d_call,v_call,cdr3_length,j_call,cdr3_nt,cdr3_aa
.,TRBD1,TRBV14,14,TRBJ2-1,TGTGCCAGCAGCCAAAACAGGGGGCGCAATGAGCAGTTCTTC,CASSQNRGRNEQFF
few,.,TRBV5-1,13,TRBJ2-1,TGCGCCAGCAGCTTGGTTTTTGGGGGTGAGCAGTTCTTC,CASSLVFGGEQFF
few,TRBD2,TRBV4-2,15,TRBJ2-7,TGTGCCAGCAGCCAAGGGGCTAGCGGGAACTACGAGCAGTACTTC,CASSQGASGNYEQYF
.,TRBD1,TRBV12-3/TRBV12-4,16,TRBJ1-1,TGTGCCAGCAGTTCCAGAATAACAGGGGACGTAACTGAAGCTTTCTTT,CASSSRITGDVTEAFF
few,.,TRBV12-3/TRBV12-4,15,TRBJ1-4,TGTGCCAGCAGTCCTTCTGAGACCGTGGGTGAAAAACTGTTTTTT,CASSPSETVGEKLFF
few,.,TRBV6-2/TRBV6-3,15,TRBJ2-7,TGTGCCAGCAGTAGTTTTACACACGGACCTTACGAGCAGTACTTC,CASSSFTHGPYEQYF
many,TRBD1,TRBV25-1,13,TRBJ2-7,TGTGCCAGCACACGGGACAGGGGAGGTGAGCAGTACTTC,CASTRDRGGEQYF
.,.,TRBV12-3/TRBV12-4,14,TRBJ2-7,TGTGCCAGCAGTTTACTACGGTTACCCTACGAGCAGTACTTC,CASSLLRLPYEQYF
.,.,TRBV4-3,14,TRBJ1-2,TGCGCCAGCAGCCAAGTCTCTCAGCTAGGCGGCTACACCTTC,CASSQVSQLGGYTF
.,.,TRBV12-3/TRBV12-4,15,TRBJ1-5,TGTGCCAGCAGTCTCGGGGGTAATAGCGATCAGCCCCAGCATTTT,CASSLGGNSDQPQHF
.,.,TRBV7-4,15,TRBJ2-7,TGTGCCAGCAGCTTAAAGGCCGACGGAACCTACGAGCAGTACTTC,CASSLKADGTYEQYF
few,.,TRBV29-1,13,TRBJ1-1,TGCAGCGTTGAACAGGCAATGAACACTGAAGCTTTCTTT,CSVEQAMNTEAFF
few,TRBD1,TRBV5-1,14,TRBJ1-1,TGCGCCAGCAGCTCTGACAGGGGGGCCACTGAAGCTTTCTTT,CASSSDRGATEAFF
.,TRBD2,TRBV12-3/TRBV12-4,15,TRBJ2-5,TGTGCCACCAGACGGACTAGCGGATTCCAAGAGACCCAGTACTTC,CATRRTSGFQETQYF
.,.,TRBV3-1,14,TRBJ2-5,TGTGCCAGCAGCCACACCGTCCAGCAAGAGACCCAGTACTTC,CASSHTVQQETQYF
few,.,TRBV4-3,14,TRBJ1-1,TGCGCCAGCAGCCAAATAGCTATGAACACTGAAGCTTTCTTT,CASSQIAMNTEAFF
many,.,TRBV5-1,15,TRBJ1-2,TGCGCCAGCAGCTTGGCCGGGACACTGAACTATGGCTACACCTTC,CASSLAGTLNYGYTF
few,TRBD1,TRBV7-8,17,TRBJ1-2,TGTGCCAGCAGCTTAAACCTTGACTTGGGACAGCTCTATGGCTACACCTTC,CASSLNLDLGQLYGYTF
few,.,TRBV12-3/TRBV12-4,15,TRBJ2-5,TGTGCCAGCAGTTTTCGATACGGCGGCCAAGAGACCCAGTACTTC,CASSFRYGGQETQYF
many,.,TRBV28,14,TRBJ2-7,TGTGCCAGCAGAGGGGCAGGGAACTCCTACGAGCAGTACTTC,CASRGAGNSYEQYF
.,.,TRBV20-1,12,TRBJ2-5,TGCAGTGCTACCACATGGGGGGAGACCCAGTACTTC,CSATTWGETQYF